This TCR beta chain came from a study of PD-1 blockade in classical Hodgkin lymphoma. Study information: It was nivolumab at 3 mg/kg, given intravenously every 2 weeks, that patients received. Findings and caveats of the study: A reduction in baseline TCR diversity was reportedly seen in newly diagnosed patients relative to healthy donors. Patients starting nivolumab under 1 year after ASCT were excluded.

Libraries were prepared by immunoSEQ multiplex PCR; TCRdb keeps only in-frame clonotypes and omits some of them. The data hold about 64,000 clones, with roughly 89% observed a single time. CDR3 length: 14 amino acids. Germline CDR1 LNHDA, CDR2 SQIVND (reference sequence). With 4 bases removed from V and 0 bases from J, the gap between germline ends came to 10 bases. About this clone itself: Antigen unknown.

As to time point: cycle 4 day 1 (C4D1), after 6 weeks of nivolumab. Each patient's relapse followed autologous stem cell transplantation, and brentuximab vedotin exposure varied. The sequencing used peripheral blood mononuclear cells (PBMCs), collected before the fourth cycle of nivolumab. The clonotype was recovered from a human donor with classical Hodgkin lymphoma. The rearrangement uses TRBV19 and TRBJ2-7; D perhaps matches TRBD1 (5 bases). CDR3 DNA: TGTGCCAGTAGTAGGCAGGGAAGCTCCTACGAGCAGTACTTC. Protein product: CASSRQGSSYEQYF.